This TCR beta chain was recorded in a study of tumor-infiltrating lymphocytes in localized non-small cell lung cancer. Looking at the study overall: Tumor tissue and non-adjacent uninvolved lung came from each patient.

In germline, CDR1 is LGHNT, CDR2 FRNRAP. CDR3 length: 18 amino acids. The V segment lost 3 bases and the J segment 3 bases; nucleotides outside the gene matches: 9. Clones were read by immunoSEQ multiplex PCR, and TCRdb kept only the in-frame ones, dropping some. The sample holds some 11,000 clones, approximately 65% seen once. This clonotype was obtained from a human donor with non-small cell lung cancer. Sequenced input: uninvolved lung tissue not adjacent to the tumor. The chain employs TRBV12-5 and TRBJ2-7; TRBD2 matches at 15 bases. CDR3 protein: CASGFSGTSGGQGYEQYF. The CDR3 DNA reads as TGTGCTAGTGGTTTCTCCGGGACTAGCGGGGGGCAGGGCTACGAGCAGTACTTC.